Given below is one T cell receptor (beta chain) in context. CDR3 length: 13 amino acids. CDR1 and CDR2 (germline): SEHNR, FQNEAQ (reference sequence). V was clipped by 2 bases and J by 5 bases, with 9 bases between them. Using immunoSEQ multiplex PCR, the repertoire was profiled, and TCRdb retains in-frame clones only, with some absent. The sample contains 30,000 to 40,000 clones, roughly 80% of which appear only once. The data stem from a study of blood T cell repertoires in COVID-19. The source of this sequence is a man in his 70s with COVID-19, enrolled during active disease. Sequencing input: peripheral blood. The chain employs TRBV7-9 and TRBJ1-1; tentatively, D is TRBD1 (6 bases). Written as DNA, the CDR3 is TGTGCCAGCAGCTTAAAGGGGGAGACTGAAGCTTTCTTT. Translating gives CASSLKGETEAFF. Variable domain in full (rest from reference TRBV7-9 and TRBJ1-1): DTGVSQNPRHKITKRGQNVTFRCDPISEHNRLYWYRQTLGQGPEFLTYFQNEAQLEKSRLLSDRFSAERPKGSFSTLEIQRTEQGDSAMYLCASSLKGETEAFFGQGTRLTVV.